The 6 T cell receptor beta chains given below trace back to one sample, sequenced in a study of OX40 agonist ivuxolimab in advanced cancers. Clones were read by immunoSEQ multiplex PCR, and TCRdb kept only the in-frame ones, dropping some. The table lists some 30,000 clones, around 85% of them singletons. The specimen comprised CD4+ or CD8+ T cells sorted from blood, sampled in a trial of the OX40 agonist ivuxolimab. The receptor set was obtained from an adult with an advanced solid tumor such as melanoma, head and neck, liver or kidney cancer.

Here the CDR3 DNA reads TGTGCCAGCAGTGTGGGGTCCGGGGAGCTGTTTTTT. The encoded protein is CASSVGSGELFF. The rearrangement uses TRBV7-2 and TRBJ2-2; D gene uncertain. The ends were cut back, 6 bases at V and 6 bases at J, with 8 bases in the middle. This CDR3 comprises 12 residues. CDR1 SGHTA and CDR2 FQGNSA come from the germline V gene. Filled out from reference TRBV7-2 and TRBJ2-2, the complete variable domain reads GAGVSQSPSNKVTEKGKDVELRCDPISGHTALYWYRQSLGQGLEFLIYFQGNSAPDKSGLPSDRFSAERTGGSVSTLTIQRTQQEDSAVYLCASSVGSGELFFGEGSRLTVL.

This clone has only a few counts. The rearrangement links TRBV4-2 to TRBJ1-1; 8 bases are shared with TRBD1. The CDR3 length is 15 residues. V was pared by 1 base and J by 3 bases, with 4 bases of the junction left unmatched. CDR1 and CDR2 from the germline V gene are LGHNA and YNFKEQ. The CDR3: CASSQGTGTDTEAFF. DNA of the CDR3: TGTGCCAGCAGCCAAGGGACAGGGACGGACACTGAAGCTTTCTTT.

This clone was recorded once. The CDR3 region has the DNA TGTGCCAGCAGTTTAAGCTCAAAGAGGAATGAGCAGTTCTTC. It translates to CASSLSSKRNEQFF. This chain connects TRBV27 to TRBJ2-1; the D is unclear. V lost 2 bases to trimming and J lost 7 bases, with 12 bases between them. Germline CDR1 and CDR2: MNHEY and SMNVEV (reference sequence). This CDR3 has 14 amino acids.

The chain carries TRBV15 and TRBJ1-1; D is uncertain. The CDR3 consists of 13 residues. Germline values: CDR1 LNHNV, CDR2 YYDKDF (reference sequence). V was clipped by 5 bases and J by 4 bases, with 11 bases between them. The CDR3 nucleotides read TGTGCCACCAGCGGACCCAGCGGCACTGAAGCTTTCTTT. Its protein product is CATSGPSGTEAFF.

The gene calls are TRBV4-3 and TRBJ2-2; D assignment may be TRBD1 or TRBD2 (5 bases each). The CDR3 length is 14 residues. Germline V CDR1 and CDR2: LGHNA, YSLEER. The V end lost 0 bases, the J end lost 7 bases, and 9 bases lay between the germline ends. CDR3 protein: CASSQDQGVGELFF. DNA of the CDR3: TGCGCCAGCAGCCAAGATCAGGGAGTCGGGGAGCTGTTTTTT.

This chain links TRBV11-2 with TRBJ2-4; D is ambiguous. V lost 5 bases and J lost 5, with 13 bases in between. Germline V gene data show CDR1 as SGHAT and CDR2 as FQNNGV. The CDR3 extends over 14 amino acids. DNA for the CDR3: TGTGCCAGCAGCCCCCAGGCCGTCGAAAACATTCAGTACTTC. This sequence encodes CASSPQAVENIQYF.